The following is a TCR beta chain sequence with its context. This clonotype has at least ten counts. Its recognized antigen is unknown. It has no much larger one-base neighbor in the sample; base qualities were not kept. The library was made by 5' RACE. For sequencing, an Illumina HiSeq 2500 was employed. The second PCR ran for roughly 7 to 11 cycles and used a J-beta primer mix along with a sample-barcoded 5' primer. Each TCR beta cDNA molecule received a unique molecular identifier from a template-switch 5' adaptor carrying 12 random nucleotides. Each sample yielded at least 3 million CDR3-containing paired-end reads. First-strand cDNA synthesis was performed from all RNA using the Mint cDNA synthesis kit, with priming by a TRBC-specific oligonucleotide. All cDNA was treated with uracil-DNA glycosylase and then went through a first 18-cycle PCR with the universal primers M1SS and BC2_uni_R. The authors processed their data as follows. Normalization of each sample was performed by random selection of 1 million high-quality reads, each carrying a distinct molecular identifier. Instead of being binned into consensus sequences, reads with shared molecular identifiers were discarded. MiTCR, set to a Q25 quality threshold and the strictest error-elimination algorithm, was used for CDR3 identification, clonotype clustering and error correction. A nonparametric unseen species model with Euler transformation was used to estimate a lower bound on total TCR beta diversity. In TCRdb, the public reads were trimmed at Q25 with fastp and aligned with MiXCR, with productive beta chains retained. All rows with the same CDR3 protein become a single entry with the most common DNA and genes. TCRdb, not the original authors, processed these V and J calls. The sample includes roughly 680,000 distinct CDR3 sequences, with about 51% observed a single time. The ten biggest clones cover approximately 13% of the sample.

The CDR3 measures 12 amino acids from cysteine to phenylalanine. Only CDR3 DNA is held: 36 bases, read in frame from base 1. CDR1 and CDR2 are read off the germline V gene as MNHEY and SVGAGI. V sheds 4 bases and J sheds 8 bases, leaving 6 bases between their ends. The data were taken from a study of blood T cells in healthy people across ages (dated by TCRdb to about 2015). About the investigation overall: Template switching captured roughly one uniquely barcoded TCR beta cDNA molecule per two T cells in model experiments. Using deep sequencing normalized with unique cDNA molecular identifiers, the study measured how TCR beta repertoire diversity changes with age. To avoid experimental bias, donors of different ages were spread randomly across the sequencing lanes. The donors were split into four age groups: young (average about 16 years), middle-aged (around 37), aged (62) and long-lived (under 90). For two donors (one aged 18 to 30 and one aged 80 or older), the study analyzed two additional independent replicas of 1 million unique cDNA reads from the same blood draw. The full study reports these points: As age increased, observed TCR beta diversity per million T cells dropped in a roughly linear way, and a significant reduction was already evident by age 40. Observed TCR beta diversity correlated strongly with the percentage of naive T cells measured by flow cytometry. The CMV infection status of donors was not known, potentially confounding age-related changes in expanded clonotypes. Conclusive comparison of naive and antigen-experienced compartments was prevented by the profiling of bulk unsorted PBMCs. Compared with the aged group, the long-lived group had more naive CD4+ T cells, fewer expanded clones and increased TCR diversity, suggesting age selection. Total diversity estimates from one million sequenced T cells were considered lower bounds and underestimates.

The donors were roughly 38 Caucasian individuals from Russia, aged 6 to 90 years, who were systemically healthy. Around 9.7 milliliters of peripheral blood were collected from each donor into EDTA-treated Vacutainer tubes. PBMCs were isolated by Ficoll-Paque density-gradient centrifugation, with at least 7 million obtained per sample. Trizol reagent was used to extract total RNA from the PBMCs, yielding at least 6 micrograms per sample. For every donor, an aliquot of PBMCs went through flow cytometry to measure the percentages of naive CD45RAhigh/CD27high T cells. This chain is built from TRBV6-5 and TRBJ1-6; possibly the D gene is TRBD1, per 5 matching bases. The sequencing sample was made of blood. This receptor was taken from a woman older than 75 in good health. The sequence in DNA is TGTGCCAGCAGTTCGGGGGATTCACCCCTCCACTTT. It specifies CASSSGDSPLHF.